Below are 9 T cell receptor beta chains sequenced from a single sample in a study of post-analysis software for immune sequencing data. Overall study results and limits: In patients, about five TRBV segments were more frequent than in controls, with TRBV5-6, TRBV5-1 and TRBV20-1 among them.

Unique molecular identifiers featured in each of the TCR beta cDNA libraries. TCRdb ran MiXCR on the PCR reads and lists one entry per CDR3 protein. This sample yields fewer than 850,000 distinct CDR3 sequences, of which just under 30% are seen a single time; more than 0.45% belongs to the top ten. These TCRs' antigens remain unknown. The sample taken for sequencing was blood. The receptor set was obtained from a girl aged 10 to 17 with multiple sclerosis.

The sample holds a few counts of this clonotype. The rearrangement uses TRBV5-1 and TRBJ1-4, with no clear D. Looked up from germline, CDR1 is SGHRS and CDR2 is YFSETQ. The CDR3 spans 14 residues. V was shortened by 0 bases and J by 8 bases, with 11 bases between the two germline ends. The CDR3 nucleotides are TGCGCCAGCAGCTTGGTTGGCTACGGGGAAAAACTGTTTTTT. This translates into CASSLVGYGEKLFF.

V usage is TRBV2 and J usage is TRBJ2-2, with TRBD2 as a possible D gene (6 bases). V shed 2 bases and J shed 5 bases, with 12 bases lying between them. CDR1 and CDR2 (germline): SNHLY, FYNNEI. The CDR3 is 15 residues long. This CDR3 is CASSEYTGGTGELFF. The CDR3 DNA reads as TGTGCCAGCAGTGAATATACCGGAGGGACCGGGGAGCTGTTTTTT.

This clonotype was seen ten or more times. Relative to the germline gene, one junction end is altered; a read error may explain this. J is TRBJ2-7 and V is TRBV7-2; TRBD2 matches at 12 bases. The CDR3 consists of 14 residues. Germline V gene sequence: CDR1 SGHTA, CDR2 FQGNSA. CDR3 sequence (DNA): TGCGCCAGCAGCCTAGCGGGAGGGACCCACGAGCAGTACTTC. Protein product: CASSLAGGTHEQYF.

This chain connects TRBV12-3 or TRBV12-4 to TRBJ1-5, with D perhaps matching TRBD1 (6 bases). Trimming took off 3 bases at V and 2 bases at J, with 17 bases between the two ends. The CDR3 is made up of 17 amino acids. This chain's CDR3 is CASSFLGGAGGNQPQHF. CDR3 nucleotide sequence: TGTGCCAGCAGTTTTTTAGGGGGGGCTGGGGGCAATCAGCCCCAGCATTTT.

Concerning this clonotype: This may be a read error: a much more frequent sequence differs by one nucleotide. The chain has TRBV20-1 and TRBJ2-5; maybe TRBD2 (6 bases). Germline V gene lookup returns CDR1 DFQATT and CDR2 SNEGSKA (reference sequence). The CDR3 extends over 12 amino acids. CDR3 sequence: CSVPGDRETQYF. The DNA of the CDR3 is TGCAGCGTACCGGGGGACCGAGAGACCCAGTACTTC.

The J gene is TRBJ2-3, the V gene TRBV20-1, with no clear D. V shed 3 bases and J shed 4 bases, with 17 bases lying between them. CDR3 length equals 15 residues. Germline CDR1 reads DFQATT; CDR2 reads SNEGSKA (reference sequence). CDR3 in amino acids: CSARFWTLGADTQYF. CDR3 nucleotides: TGCAGTGCTAGGTTTTGGACCCTAGGCGCAGATACGCAGTATTTT.

V and J are TRBV28 and TRBJ1-2; maybe TRBD1 (5 bases). Per the germline V gene, CDR1 is MDHEN and CDR2 is SYDVKM. The CDR3 is 16 residues long. Trimming took 6 bases from V and 4 from J, leaving 21 bases between them. CDR3 DNA: TGTGCCAGCAGCCTCAGGGAGGCGTTGAGGGTCTATGGCTACACCTTC. Translation gives CASSLREALRVYGYTF.

This clonotype was counted at least ten times. The chain employs TRBV2 and TRBJ2-7; D is unresolved. Trimming shortened V by 6 bases and J by 5 bases, and 5 bases separated the two germline ends. The germline gives CDR1 SNHLY, CDR2 FYNNEI. The CDR3 extends over 10 amino acids. CDR3 sequence: CASRGNEQYF. The CDR3 nucleotides are TGTGCCAGCAGAGGGAACGAGCAGTACTTC.

The V gene is TRBV20-1, the J gene TRBJ2-4, with D possibly TRBD1 on 6 matching bases. V lost 0 bases and J lost 2, with 14 bases in between. Germline V gives CDR1 DFQATT, CDR2 SNEGSKA (reference sequence). The CDR3 covers 16 residues. CDR3 DNA sequence: TGCAGTGCTAGAGATGCCGGGACATCTCCCAAAAACATTCAGTACTTC. The encoded protein is CSARDAGTSPKNIQYF.